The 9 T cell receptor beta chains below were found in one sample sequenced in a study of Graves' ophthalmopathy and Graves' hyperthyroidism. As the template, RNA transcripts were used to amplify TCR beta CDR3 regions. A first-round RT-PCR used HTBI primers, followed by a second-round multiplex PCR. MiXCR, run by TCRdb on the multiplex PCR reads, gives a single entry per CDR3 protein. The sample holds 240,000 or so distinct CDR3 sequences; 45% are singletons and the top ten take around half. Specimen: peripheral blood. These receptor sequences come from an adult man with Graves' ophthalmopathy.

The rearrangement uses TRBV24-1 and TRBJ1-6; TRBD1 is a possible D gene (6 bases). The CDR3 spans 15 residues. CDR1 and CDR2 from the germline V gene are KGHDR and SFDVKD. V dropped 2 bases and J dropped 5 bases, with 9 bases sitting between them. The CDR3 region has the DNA TGTGCCACCAGTGATTCCGGGACACATAATTCACCCCTCCACTTT. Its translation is CATSDSGTHNSPLHF.

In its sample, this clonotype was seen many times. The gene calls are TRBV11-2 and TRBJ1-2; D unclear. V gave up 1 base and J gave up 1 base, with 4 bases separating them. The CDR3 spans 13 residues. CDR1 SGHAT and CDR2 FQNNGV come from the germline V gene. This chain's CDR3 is CASSLGSNYGYTF. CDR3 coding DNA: TGTGCCAGCAGCTTAGGCAGTAACTATGGCTACACCTTC.

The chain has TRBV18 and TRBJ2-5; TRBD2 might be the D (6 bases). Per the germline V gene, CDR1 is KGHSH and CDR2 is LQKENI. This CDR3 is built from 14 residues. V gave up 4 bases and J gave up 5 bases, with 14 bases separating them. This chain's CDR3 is CASSLSEGVETQYF. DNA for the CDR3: TGTGCCAGCTCACTCTCGGAGGGTGTTGAGACCCAGTACTTC.

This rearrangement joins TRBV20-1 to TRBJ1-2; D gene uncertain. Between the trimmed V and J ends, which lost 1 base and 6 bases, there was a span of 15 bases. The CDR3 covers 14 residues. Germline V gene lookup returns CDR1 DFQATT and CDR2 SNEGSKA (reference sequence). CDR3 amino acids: CSARAPDRMHGYTF. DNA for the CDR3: TGCAGTGCTAGAGCCCCGGACCGGATGCATGGCTACACCTTC.

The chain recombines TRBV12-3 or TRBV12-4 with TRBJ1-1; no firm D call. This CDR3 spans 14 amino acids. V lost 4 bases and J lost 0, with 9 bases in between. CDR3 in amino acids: CASSSPAVNTEAFF. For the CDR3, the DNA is TGTGCCAGCAGTTCCCCGGCAGTGAACACTGAAGCTTTCTTT.

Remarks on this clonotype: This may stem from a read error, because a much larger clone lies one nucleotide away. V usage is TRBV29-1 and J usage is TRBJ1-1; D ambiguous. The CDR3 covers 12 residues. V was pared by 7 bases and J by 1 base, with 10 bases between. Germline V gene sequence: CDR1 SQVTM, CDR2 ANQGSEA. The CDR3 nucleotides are TGCAGCGCCGCGGCCCAGAACACTGAAGCTTTCTTT. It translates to CSAAAQNTEAFF.

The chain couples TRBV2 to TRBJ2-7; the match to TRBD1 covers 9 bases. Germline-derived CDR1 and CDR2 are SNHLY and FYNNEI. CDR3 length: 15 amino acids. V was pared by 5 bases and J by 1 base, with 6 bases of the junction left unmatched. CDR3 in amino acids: CASSTGGLPSYEQYF. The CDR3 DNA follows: TGTGCCAGCAGTACAGGGGGCCTACCTTCCTACGAGCAGTACTTC.

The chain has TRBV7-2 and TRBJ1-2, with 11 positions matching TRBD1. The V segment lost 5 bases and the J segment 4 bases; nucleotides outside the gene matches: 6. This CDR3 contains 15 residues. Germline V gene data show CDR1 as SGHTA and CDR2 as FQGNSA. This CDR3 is CASSQGQGVIYGYTF. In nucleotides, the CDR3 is TGTGCCAGCAGCCAGGGACAGGGGGTTATCTATGGCTACACCTTC.

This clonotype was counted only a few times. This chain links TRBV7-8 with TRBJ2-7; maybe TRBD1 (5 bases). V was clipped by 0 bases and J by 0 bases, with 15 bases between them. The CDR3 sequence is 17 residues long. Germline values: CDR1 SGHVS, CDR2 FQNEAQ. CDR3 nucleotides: TGTGCCAGCAGCTTAGCGCGTGTAGGGGCGAGCTCCTACGAGCAGTACTTC. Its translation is CASSLARVGASSYEQYF.